This T cell receptor (beta chain) was sequenced during a study of post-analysis software for immune sequencing data. This clonotype was counted a few times. Its antigen is not identified. Unique molecular identifiers were built into the TCR beta cDNA libraries. Input populations of about 0.9 to 10 million T cells gave rise to roughly 0.5 million cDNA molecules. From the PCR reads, TCRdb called clonotypes with MiXCR, one entry per CDR3 protein. The repertoire holds fewer than 900,000 distinct CDR3 sequences, about 45% seen once, with roughly 5% in the top ten. Whole-study findings and limits: Elevated frequency relative to controls characterized four to six TRBV segments in patients, TRBV5-6, TRBV5-1 and TRBV20-1 among them.

Losses at the gene ends were 3 bases for V and 5 bases for J; bases not matched to a gene: 7. The length of the CDR3 is 16 residues. CDR1 is LGHNA and CDR2 is YSLEER in the germline V gene. Sequences were obtained from blood. This chain joins TRBV4-3 and TRBJ1-4, with TRBD1 matching over 9 bases. This receptor was taken from a girl aged 5-17 years with multiple sclerosis. The CDR3 bases are TGCGCCAGCAGCCAGGCCGGGACAGGGAAAAATGAAAAACTGTTTTTT. It specifies CASSQAGTGKNEKLFF.